The T cell receptor (beta chain) described here comes from a study of OX40 agonist ivuxolimab in advanced cancers. As for the study in general: Aged 23 to 79 with a mean of approximately 60 years, they were 75% to 85% male.

Clones were read by immunoSEQ multiplex PCR, and TCRdb kept only the in-frame ones, dropping some. The sample has 65,000 to 90,000 clones, 85% seen once. General study results and limits: Within 6 weeks, CD4+ and CD8+ blood T cells expanded clonally at 0.1 to 3.0 mg/kg. Normalized T-cell clonal expansion was also low in a subset of nonresponders. The average count of expanded clones was higher among CD8+ T cells than among CD4+.

With regard to this clone: Its antigen remains unknown.

In germline, CDR1 is SGHRS, CDR2 YFSETQ. The CDR3 has 17 residues. J was trimmed by 4 bases and V by 2 bases; bases with no gene match: 11. The sequence was obtained from an adult with an advanced solid tumor such as melanoma, head and neck, liver or kidney cancer. The specimen was CD4+ or CD8+ T cells sorted from blood, collected in a trial of the OX40 agonist ivuxolimab. The J gene is TRBJ2-3, the V gene TRBV5-1; TRBD2 matches at 9 bases. In nucleotides, the CDR3 is TGCGCCAGCAGCTTAGACTCTAGCGGGGCACATTCAGATACGCAGTATTTT. Translating gives CASSLDSSGAHSDTQYF.